The 5 T cell receptor beta chains below come from one sample, sequenced in a study of blood T cell repertoires in COVID-19. TCRdb's copy holds only in-frame clones and misses some; the assay was immunoSEQ multiplex PCR. This sample has around 20,000 clones, with about 90% found just once. Material: peripheral blood. These receptors came from a human donor in a cohort sampled during active COVID-19.

Regarding this clone: The junction departs from the called germline gene at one end, perhaps through a read error. The chain carries TRBV7-7 and TRBJ2-5; 7 bases map to TRBD2. This CDR3 is 14 amino acids long. The V gene's germline CDR1 is SSHAT and CDR2 FNYEAQ (reference sequence). CDR3 nucleotide sequence: TGTGCTAGCAGCCCTACTAGCGCACAAGAGACCCAGTACTTC. It encodes CASSPTSAQETQYF. The complete variable domain, with remaining parts taken from reference TRBV7-7 and TRBJ2-5, reads GAGVSQSPRYKVTKRGQDVTLRCDPISSHATLYWYQQALGQGPEFLTYFNYEAQPDKSGLPSDRFSAERPEGSISTLTIQRTEQRDSAMYRCASSPTSAQETQYFGPGTRLLVL.

The chain uses TRBV4-1 and TRBJ2-1; 11 bases fit TRBD2. Germline V gene data show CDR1 as MGHRA and CDR2 as YSYEKL. The CDR3 has 16 residues. Trimming took 4 bases from V and 5 from J; bases not matched to a gene: 7. In nucleotides, the CDR3 is TGCGCCAGCAGCCGGAAATTAGCGGGGGGGAACAATGAGCAGTTCTTC. Protein product: CASSRKLAGGNNEQFF.

The chain carries TRBV27 and TRBJ2-1; weak D call: TRBD2 (5 bases). Germline CDR1 reads MNHEY; CDR2 reads SMNVEV (reference sequence). This CDR3 is built from 14 residues. V was clipped by 5 bases and J by 8 bases, with 16 bases between them. CDR3 nucleotide sequence: TGTGCCAGCAGTCGAGACTCCGCCGGGGATGAGCAGTTCTTC. It is translated as CASSRDSAGDEQFF.

Only a few counts were recorded for this clone. V is TRBV5-8 and J is TRBJ2-7; D is unclear. Germline values: CDR1 SGHTS, CDR2 YDEGEE. The CDR3 contains 18 residues. The ends were cut back, 0 bases at V and 5 bases at J, with 24 bases in the middle. The CDR3 here is CASSLVAVPRRVLHEQYV. Written as DNA, the CDR3 is TGTGCCAGCAGCTTGGTGGCAGTCCCTCGTCGGGTTCTCCACGAGCAGTACGTC.

This clone was observed a single time. The rearrangement links TRBV24-1 to TRBJ1-1, with unresolved D. V was cut by 11 bases and J by 0 bases, with 15 bases left in between. Germline V gene lookup returns CDR1 KGHDR and CDR2 SFDVKD. This CDR3 has 14 amino acids. Here the CDR3 reads CAMPHGRVNTEAFF. As DNA, the CDR3 is TGTGCCATGCCCCATGGTCGCGTGAACACTGAAGCTTTCTTT.